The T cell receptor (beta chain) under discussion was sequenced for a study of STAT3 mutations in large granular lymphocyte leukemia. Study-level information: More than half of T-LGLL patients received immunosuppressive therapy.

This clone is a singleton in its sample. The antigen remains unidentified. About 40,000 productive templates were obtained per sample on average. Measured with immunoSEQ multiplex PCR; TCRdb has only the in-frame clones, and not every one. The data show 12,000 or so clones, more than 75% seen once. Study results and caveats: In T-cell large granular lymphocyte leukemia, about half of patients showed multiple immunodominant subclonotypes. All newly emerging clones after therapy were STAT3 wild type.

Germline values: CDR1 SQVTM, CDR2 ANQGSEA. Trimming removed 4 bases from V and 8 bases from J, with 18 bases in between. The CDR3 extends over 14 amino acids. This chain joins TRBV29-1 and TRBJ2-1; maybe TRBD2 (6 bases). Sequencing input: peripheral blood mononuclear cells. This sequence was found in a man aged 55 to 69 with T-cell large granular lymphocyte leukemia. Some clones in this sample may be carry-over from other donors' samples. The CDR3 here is CSVAPTPGVDEQFF. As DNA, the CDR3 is TGCAGCGTTGCCCCGACCCCGGGGGTCGATGAGCAGTTCTTC.